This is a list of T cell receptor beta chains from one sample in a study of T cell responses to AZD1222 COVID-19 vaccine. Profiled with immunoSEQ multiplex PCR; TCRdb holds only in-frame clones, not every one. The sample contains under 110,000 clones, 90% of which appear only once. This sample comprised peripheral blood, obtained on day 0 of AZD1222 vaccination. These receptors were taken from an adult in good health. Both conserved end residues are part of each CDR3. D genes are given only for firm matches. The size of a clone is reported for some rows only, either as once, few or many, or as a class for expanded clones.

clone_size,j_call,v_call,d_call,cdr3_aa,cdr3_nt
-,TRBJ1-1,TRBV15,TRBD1,CATGQVRDSNTEAFF,TGTGCCACGGGCCAGGTCCGGGACAGTAACACTGAAGCTTTCTTT
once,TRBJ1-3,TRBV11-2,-,CASSLGVGNTIYF,TGTGCCAGCAGCTTGGGGGTTGGAAACACCATATATTTT
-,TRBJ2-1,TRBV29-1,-,CSGPLGAEQFF,TGCAGCGGACCCCTAGGTGCTGAGCAGTTCTTC
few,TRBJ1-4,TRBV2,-,CASRLSARHYEKLFF,TGTGCCAGCAGACTTTCCGCGAGGCATTATGAAAAACTGTTTTTT
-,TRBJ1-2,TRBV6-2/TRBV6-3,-,CASSRDNPRDYGYTF,TGTGCCAGCAGCCGGGACAACCCGCGGGACTATGGCTACACCTTC
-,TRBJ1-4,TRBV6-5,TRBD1,CASSPGQGANEKLFF,TGTGCCAGCAGCCCCGGACAGGGCGCTAATGAAAAACTGTTTTTT
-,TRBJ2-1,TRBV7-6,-,CASSLSRFYNEQFF,TGTGCCAGCAGCTTAAGCAGATTTTACAATGAGCAGTTCTTC
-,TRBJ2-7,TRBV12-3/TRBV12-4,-,CASSLQGIGEQYF,TGTGCCAGCAGTCTCCAGGGAATTGGGGAGCAGTACTTC
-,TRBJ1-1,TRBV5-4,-,CASSVTWRAANTEAFF,TGTGCCAGCAGCGTTACTTGGAGGGCAGCGAACACTGAAGCTTTCTTT
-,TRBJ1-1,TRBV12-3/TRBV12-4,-,CASSSQVNTEAFF,TGTGCCAGCAGCTCACAGGTAAACACTGAAGCTTTCTTT
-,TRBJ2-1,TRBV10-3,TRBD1,CAISERGQGGYNEQFF,TGTGCCATCAGTGAGCGCGGACAGGGTGGATACAATGAGCAGTTCTTC
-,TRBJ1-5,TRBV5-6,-,CASSFGWGGNQPQHF,TGTGCCAGCAGCTTTGGCTGGGGAGGAAATCAGCCCCAGCATTTT
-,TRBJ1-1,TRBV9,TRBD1,CASSVGEEGTGGMNTEAFF,TGTGCCAGCAGCGTAGGTGAGGAGGGGACAGGGGGCATGAACACTGAAGCTTTCTTT
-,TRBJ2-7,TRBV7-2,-,CASSLDFGGSPREQYF,TGTGCCAGCAGCTTGGACTTCGGGGGATCTCCGAGGGAGCAGTACTTC
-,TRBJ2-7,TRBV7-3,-,CASSPHRGYEQYF,TGTGCCAGCAGCCCCCATCGCGGGTACGAGCAGTACTTC
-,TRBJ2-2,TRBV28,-,CASSFVGAGTGELFF,TGTGCCAGCAGTTTCGTGGGGGCGGGCACCGGGGAGCTGTTTTTT
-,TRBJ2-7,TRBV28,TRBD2,CASSATSGRVYNEQYF,TGTGCCAGCAGTGCGACTAGCGGGAGAGTTTACAACGAGCAGTACTTC
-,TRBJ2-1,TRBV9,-,CASSPGETPYNEQFF,TGTGCCAGCAGCCCCGGGGAGACTCCCTACAATGAGCAGTTCTTC
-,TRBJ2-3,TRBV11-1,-,CASSRSGLGTDTQYF,TGTGCCAGCAGCCGGAGCGGGTTGGGCACAGATACGCAGTATTTT
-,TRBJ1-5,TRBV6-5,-,CASRYSNQPQHF,TGTGCCAGCAGGTATAGCAATCAGCCCCAGCATTTT
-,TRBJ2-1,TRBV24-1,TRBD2,CATSDQALAGVIYEQFF,TGTGCCACCAGTGATCAAGCCCTAGCGGGAGTTATTTATGAGCAGTTCTTC
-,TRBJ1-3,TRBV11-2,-,CASSLNGNSGNTIYF,TGTGCCAGCAGCTTAAACGGAAACTCTGGAAACACCATATATTTT
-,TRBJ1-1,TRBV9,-,CASSVGRDTEAFF,TGTGCCAGCAGCGTAGGGAGGGACACTGAAGCTTTCTTT
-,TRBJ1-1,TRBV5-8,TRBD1,CASSLPGQGADTEAFF,TGTGCCAGCAGCTTGCCGGGACAGGGGGCAGACACTGAAGCTTTCTTT
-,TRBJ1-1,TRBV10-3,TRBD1,CAIRKTGTGERSTEAFF,TGTGCCATCAGGAAGACCGGGACAGGGGAAAGAAGCACTGAAGCTTTCTTT
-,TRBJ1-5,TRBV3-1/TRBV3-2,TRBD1,CASSQDRDQPQHF,TGTGCCAGCAGCCAGGACAGGGATCAGCCCCAGCATTTT
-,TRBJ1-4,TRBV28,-,CASSPRTTNEKLFF,TGTGCCAGCAGTCCCAGAACAACTAATGAAAAACTGTTTTTT
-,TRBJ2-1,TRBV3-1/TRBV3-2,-,CASSRRSRGDEQFF,TGTGCCAGCAGCCGGCGCTCCCGTGGAGATGAGCAGTTCTTC
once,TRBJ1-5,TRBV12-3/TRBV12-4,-,CASTRGGQPQHF,TGTGCCAGCACCAGAGGGGGGCAGCCCCAGCATTTT
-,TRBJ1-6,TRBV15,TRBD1,CATSRQGTGDSPLHF,TGTGCCACCAGCAGACAGGGGACAGGGGATTCACCCCTCCACTTT
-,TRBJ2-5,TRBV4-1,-,CASSQVMGLETQYF,TGCGCCAGCAGCCAAGTAATGGGGCTGGAGACCCAGTACTTC
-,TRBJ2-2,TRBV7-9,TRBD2,CASSFDSGRTGELFF,TGTGCCAGCAGCTTCGATAGCGGGAGGACCGGGGAGCTGTTTTTT
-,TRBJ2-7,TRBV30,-,CAWTGGGKYEQYF,TGTGCCTGGACTGGGGGAGGAAAATACGAGCAGTACTTC
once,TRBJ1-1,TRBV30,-,CAWSQELNTEAFF,TGTGCCTGGAGTCAGGAACTCAACACTGAAGCTTTCTTT
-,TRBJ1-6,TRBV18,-,CASSPGDYNSPLHF,TGTGCCAGCTCACCCGGCGACTATAATTCACCCCTCCACTTT
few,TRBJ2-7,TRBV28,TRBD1,CASSLQDRYYEQYF,TGTGCCAGCAGTTTACAGGACAGGTACTACGAGCAGTACTTC
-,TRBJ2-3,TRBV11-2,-,CASSRDRTADTQYF,TGTGCCAGCAGCCGAGACAGAACGGCAGATACGCAGTATTTT
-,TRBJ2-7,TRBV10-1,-,CASGHLDYEQYF,TGCGCCAGTGGACACTTAGATTACGAGCAGTACTTC
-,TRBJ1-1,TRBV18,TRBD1,CASSRRTGGNTEAFF,TGTGCCAGCTCACGCAGGACAGGGGGCAACACTGAAGCTTTCTTT
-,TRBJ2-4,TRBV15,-,CATRKDSLNIQYF,TGTGCCACCAGAAAGGACTCGTTGAACATTCAGTACTTC
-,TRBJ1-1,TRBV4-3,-,CASSQVRGGTEAFF,TGCGCCAGCAGCCAGGTTAGGGGGGGCACTGAAGCTTTCTTT
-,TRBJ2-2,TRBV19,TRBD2,CASNQREAGELFF,TGTGCCAGTAATCAGCGGGAGGCCGGGGAGCTGTTTTTT
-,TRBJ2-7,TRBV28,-,CASRRGGSAYEQYF,TGTGCCAGCAGGAGGGGAGGTTCGGCGTACGAGCAGTACTTC
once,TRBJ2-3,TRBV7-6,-,CASSYPPPTAVASTDTQYF,TGTGCCAGCAGCTACCCGCCCCCAACCGCGGTAGCTAGCACAGATACGCAGTATTTT
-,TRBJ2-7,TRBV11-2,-,CASSPASGYEQYF,TGTGCCAGCAGCCCGGCATCGGGGTACGAGCAGTACTTC
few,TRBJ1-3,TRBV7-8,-,CASSLGVVLTGNTIYF,TGTGCCAGCAGCTTAGGGGTGGTATTAACTGGAAACACCATATATTTT
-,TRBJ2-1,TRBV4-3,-,CASSQDSYSGGSYNEQFF,TGCGCCAGCAGCCAAGATTCGTATAGTGGAGGCTCCTACAATGAGCAGTTCTTC
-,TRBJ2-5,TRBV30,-,CAWSGGGGTQYF,TGTGCCTGGAGCGGTGGTGGTGGGACCCAGTACTTC
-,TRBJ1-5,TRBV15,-,CATSREDRYQPQHF,TGTGCCACCAGCAGAGAAGATAGATATCAGCCCCAGCATTTT
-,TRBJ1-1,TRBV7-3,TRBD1,CASSIRTGIAFF,TGTGCCAGCAGCATTAGGACAGGGATAGCCTTCTTT